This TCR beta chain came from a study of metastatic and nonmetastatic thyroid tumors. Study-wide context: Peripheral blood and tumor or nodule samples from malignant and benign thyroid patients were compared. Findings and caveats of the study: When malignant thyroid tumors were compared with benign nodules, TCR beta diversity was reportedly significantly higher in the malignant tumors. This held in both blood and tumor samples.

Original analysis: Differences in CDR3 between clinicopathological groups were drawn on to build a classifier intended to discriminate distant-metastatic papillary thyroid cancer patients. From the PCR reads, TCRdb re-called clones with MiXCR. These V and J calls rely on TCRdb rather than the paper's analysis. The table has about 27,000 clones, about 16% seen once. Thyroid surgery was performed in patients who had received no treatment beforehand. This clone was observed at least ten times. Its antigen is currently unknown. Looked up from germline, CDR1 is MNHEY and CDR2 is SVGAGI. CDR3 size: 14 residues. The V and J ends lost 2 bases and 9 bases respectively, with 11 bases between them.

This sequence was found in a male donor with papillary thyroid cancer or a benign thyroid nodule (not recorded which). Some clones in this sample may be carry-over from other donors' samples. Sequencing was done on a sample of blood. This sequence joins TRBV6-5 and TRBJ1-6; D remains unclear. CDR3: CASSYAHDSSPLHF. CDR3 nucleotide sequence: TGTGCCAGCAGTTACGCACACGATTCTTCACCCCTCCACTTT.